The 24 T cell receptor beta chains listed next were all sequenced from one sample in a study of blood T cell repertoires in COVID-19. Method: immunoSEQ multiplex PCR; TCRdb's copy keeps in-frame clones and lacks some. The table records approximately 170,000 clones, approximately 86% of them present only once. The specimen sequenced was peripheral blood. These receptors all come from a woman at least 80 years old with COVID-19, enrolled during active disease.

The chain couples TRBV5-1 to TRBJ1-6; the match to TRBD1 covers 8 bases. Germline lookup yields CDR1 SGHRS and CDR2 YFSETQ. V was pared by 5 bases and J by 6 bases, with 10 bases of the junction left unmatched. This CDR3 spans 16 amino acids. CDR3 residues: CASRHGGQVTNSPLHF. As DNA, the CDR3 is TGCGCCAGCAGACACGGGGGACAGGTCACTAATTCACCCCTCCACTTT.

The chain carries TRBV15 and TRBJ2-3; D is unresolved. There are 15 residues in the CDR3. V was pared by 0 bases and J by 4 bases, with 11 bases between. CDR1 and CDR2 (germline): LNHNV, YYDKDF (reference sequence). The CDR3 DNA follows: TGTGCCACCAGCAGAGAGTCTAGTGAATCAGATACGCAGTATTTT. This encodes CATSRESSESDTQYF.

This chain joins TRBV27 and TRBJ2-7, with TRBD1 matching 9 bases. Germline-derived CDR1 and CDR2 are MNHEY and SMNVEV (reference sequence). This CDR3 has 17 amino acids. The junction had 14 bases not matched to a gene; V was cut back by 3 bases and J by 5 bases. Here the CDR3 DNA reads TGTGCCAGCAGTTTTAGGGGAAGACAGGGGGTTCTGAACGAGCAGTACTTC. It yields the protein CASSFRGRQGVLNEQYF.

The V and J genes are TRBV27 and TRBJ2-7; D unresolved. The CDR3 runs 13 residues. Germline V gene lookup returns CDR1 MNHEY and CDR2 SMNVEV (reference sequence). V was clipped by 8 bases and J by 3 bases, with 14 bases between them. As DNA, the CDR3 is TGTGCCAGCCGCGCTCTGGCAGGCTACGAGCAGTACTTC. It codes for CASRALAGYEQYF.

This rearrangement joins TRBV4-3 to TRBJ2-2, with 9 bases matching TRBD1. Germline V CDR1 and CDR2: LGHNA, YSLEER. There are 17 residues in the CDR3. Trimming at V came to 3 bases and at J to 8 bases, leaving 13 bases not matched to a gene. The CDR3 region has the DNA TGCGCCAGCAGCCACTCCGGGTGGACAGGGGCCGGGGGGGAGCTGTTTTTT. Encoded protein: CASSHSGWTGAGGELFF.

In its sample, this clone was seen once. The CDR3 DNA sequence: TGTGCCAGTATCCGACAGGGGGTCAATCAGCCCCAGCATTTT. It translates to CASIRQGVNQPQHF. V and J are TRBV19 and TRBJ1-5, with 9 bases identical to TRBD1. CDR1 and CDR2 (germline): LNHDA, SQIVND (reference sequence). The CDR3 loop spans 14 amino acids. The V gene end was trimmed by 7 bases and the J gene end by 3 bases; junction bases not matched to a gene: 4.

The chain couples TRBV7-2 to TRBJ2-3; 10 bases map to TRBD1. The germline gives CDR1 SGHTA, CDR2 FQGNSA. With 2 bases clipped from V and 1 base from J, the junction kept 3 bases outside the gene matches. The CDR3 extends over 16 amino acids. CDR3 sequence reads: CASSLYGTGGTDTQYF. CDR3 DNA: TGTGCCAGCAGCTTATACGGGACAGGGGGCACAGATACGCAGTATTTT. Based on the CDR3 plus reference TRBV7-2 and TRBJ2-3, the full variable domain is GAGVSQSPSNKVTEKGKDVELRCDPISGHTALYWYRQSLGQGLEFLIYFQGNSAPDKSGLPSDRFSAERTGGSVSTLTIQRTQQEDSAVYLCASSLYGTGGTDTQYFGPGTRLTVL.

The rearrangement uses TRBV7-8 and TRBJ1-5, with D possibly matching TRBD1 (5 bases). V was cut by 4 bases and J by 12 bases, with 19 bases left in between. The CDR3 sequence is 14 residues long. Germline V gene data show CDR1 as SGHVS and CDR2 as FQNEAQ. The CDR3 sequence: CASSYRDYSSIQHF. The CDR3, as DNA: TGTGCCAGCAGCTACCGGGACTATTCTTCTATCCAGCATTTT.

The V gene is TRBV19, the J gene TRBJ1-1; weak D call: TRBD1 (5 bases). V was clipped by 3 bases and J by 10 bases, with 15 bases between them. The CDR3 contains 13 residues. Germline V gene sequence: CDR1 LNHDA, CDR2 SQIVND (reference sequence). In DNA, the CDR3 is TGTGCCAGTAGTATTAAGCAGGGTGGAAGAGCTTTCTTT. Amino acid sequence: CASSIKQGGRAFF.

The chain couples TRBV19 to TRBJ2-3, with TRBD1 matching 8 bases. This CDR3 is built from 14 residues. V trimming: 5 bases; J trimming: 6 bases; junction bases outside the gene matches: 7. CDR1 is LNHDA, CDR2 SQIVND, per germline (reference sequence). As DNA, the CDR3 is TGTGCCAGTAGTGGAGTGTGGGACAGGGATACGCAGTATTTT. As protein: CASSGVWDRDTQYF.

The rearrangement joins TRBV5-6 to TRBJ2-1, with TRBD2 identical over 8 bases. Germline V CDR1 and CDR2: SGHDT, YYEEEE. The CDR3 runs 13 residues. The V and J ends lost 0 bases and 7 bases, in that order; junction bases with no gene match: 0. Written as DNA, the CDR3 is TGTGCCAGCAGCTTGGTAGCGGGAAATGAGCAGTTCTTC. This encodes CASSLVAGNEQFF. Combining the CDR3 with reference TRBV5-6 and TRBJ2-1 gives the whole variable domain DAGVTQSPTHLIKTRGQQVTLRCSPKSGHDTVSWYQQALGQGPQFIFQYYEEEERQRGNFPDRFSGHQFPNYSSELNVNALLLGDSALYLCASSLVAGNEQFFGPGTRLTVL.

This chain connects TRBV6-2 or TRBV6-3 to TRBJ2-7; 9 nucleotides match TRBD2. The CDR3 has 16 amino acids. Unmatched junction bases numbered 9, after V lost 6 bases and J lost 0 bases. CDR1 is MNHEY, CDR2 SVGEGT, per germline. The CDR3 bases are TGTGCCAGCAGCAAAACTAGGACTAGCGCCTCCTACGAGCAGTACTTC. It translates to CASSKTRTSASYEQYF.

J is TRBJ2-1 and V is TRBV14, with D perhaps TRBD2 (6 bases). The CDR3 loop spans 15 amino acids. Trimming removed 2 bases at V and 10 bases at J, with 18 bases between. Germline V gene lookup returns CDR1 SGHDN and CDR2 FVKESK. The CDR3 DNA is TGTGCCAGCAGCCAATTAATTAGCGGAGAAGGGGAGCAGTTCTTC. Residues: CASSQLISGEGEQFF.

The CDR3 is CASRRGGIGSNQPQHF. DNA for the CDR3: TGTGCCAGCAGACGAGGTGGAATTGGTAGCAATCAGCCCCAGCATTTT. The V and J genes are TRBV4-2 and TRBJ1-5; D is unresolved. Germline values: CDR1 LGHNA, CDR2 YNFKEQ. V lost 6 bases and J lost 0, with 15 bases in between. This CDR3 comprises 16 residues.

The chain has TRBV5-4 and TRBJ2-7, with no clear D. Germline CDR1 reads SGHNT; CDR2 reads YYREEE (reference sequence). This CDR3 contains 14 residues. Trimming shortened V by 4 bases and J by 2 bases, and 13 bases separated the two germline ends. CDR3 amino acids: CASSPAFSTYEQYF. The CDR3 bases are TGTGCCAGCAGCCCCGCTTTCTCTACCTACGAGCAGTACTTC.

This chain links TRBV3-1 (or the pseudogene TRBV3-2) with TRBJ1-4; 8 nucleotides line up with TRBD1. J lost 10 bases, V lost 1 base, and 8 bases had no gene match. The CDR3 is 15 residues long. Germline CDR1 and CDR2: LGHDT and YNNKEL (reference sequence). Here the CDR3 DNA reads TGTGCCAGCAGCCAAGGGACAGGGACCATTTTAAAACTGTTTTTT. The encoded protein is CASSQGTGTILKLFF.

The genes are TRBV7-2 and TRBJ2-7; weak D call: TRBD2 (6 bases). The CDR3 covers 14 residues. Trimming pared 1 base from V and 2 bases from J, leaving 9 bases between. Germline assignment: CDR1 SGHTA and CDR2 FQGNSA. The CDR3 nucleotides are TGTGCCAGCAGCTTAGTCCTAGCGACCTACGAGCAGTACTTC. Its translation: CASSLVLATYEQYF.

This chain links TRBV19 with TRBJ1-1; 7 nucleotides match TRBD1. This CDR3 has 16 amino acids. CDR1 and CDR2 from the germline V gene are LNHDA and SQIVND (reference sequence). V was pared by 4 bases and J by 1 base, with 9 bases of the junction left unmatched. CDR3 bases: TGTGCCAGTAGTACCCACAGTACAGGGGCGAACACTGAAGCTTTCTTT. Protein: CASSTHSTGANTEAFF. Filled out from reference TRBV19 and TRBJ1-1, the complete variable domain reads DGGITQSPKYLFRKEGQNVTLSCEQNLNHDAMYWYRQDPGQGLRLIYYSQIVNDFQKGDIAEGYSVSREKKESFPLTVTSAQKNPTAFYLCASSTHSTGANTEAFFGQGTRLTVV.

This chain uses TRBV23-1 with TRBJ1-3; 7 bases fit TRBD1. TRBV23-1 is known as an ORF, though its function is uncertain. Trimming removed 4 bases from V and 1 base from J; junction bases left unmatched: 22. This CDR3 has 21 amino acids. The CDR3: CASSPDFGTASLRRSGNTIYF. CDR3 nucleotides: TGCGCCAGCAGTCCGGATTTCGGGACAGCCTCCCTCCGCCGGTCTGGAAACACCATATATTTT.

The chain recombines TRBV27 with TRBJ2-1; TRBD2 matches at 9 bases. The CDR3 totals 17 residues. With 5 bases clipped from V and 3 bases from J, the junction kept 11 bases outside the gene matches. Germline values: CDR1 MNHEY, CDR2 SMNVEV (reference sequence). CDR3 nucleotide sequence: TGTGCCAGCAGTCACCGGCCTAGCGGGAACCACTACAATGAGCAGTTCTTC. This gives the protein CASSHRPSGNHYNEQFF.

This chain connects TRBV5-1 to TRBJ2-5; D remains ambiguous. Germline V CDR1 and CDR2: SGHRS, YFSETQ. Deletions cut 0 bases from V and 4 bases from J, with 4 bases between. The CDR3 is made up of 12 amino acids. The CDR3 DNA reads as TGCGCCAGCAGCTTGGATCGAGAGACCCAGTACTTC. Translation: CASSLDRETQYF.

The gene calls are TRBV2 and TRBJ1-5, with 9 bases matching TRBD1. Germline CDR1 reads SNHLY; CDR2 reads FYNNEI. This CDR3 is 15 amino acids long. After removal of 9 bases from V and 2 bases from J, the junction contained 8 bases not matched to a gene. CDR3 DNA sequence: TGTGCCAGTAAGGGGGGACAGGGAGGCAATCAGCCCCAGCATTTT. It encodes CASKGGQGGNQPQHF.

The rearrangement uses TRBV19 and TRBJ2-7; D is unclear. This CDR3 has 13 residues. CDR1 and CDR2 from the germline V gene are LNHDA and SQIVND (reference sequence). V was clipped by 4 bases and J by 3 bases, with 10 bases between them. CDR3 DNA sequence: TGTGCCAGTAGTACGCGGCAGAACTACGAGCAGTACTTC. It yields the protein CASSTRQNYEQYF. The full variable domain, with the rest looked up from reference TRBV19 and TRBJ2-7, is DGGITQSPKYLFRKEGQNVTLSCEQNLNHDAMYWYRQDPGQGLRLIYYSQIVNDFQKGDIAEGYSVSREKKESFPLTVTSAQKNPTAFYLCASSTRQNYEQYFGPGTRLTVT.

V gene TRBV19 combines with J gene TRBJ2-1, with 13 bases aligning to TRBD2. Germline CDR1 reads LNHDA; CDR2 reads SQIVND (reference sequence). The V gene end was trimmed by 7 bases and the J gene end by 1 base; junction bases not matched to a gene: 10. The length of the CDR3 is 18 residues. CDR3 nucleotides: TGTGCCAGTAAAACTAGCGGGAGGGCCGTTGGGTCCTACAATGAGCAGTTCTTC. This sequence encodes CASKTSGRAVGSYNEQFF.